This T cell receptor (beta chain) was recorded in a study of CD8+CD57+ T cells in acquired aplastic anemia. On the study more broadly: DNA per sorted CD4+ or CD8+ sample ranged about 0.17 to 27.4 ug, averaging about 3.4 ug.

Patients who underwent sequencing had shown CD8+CD57+ cell expansion by flow cytometry. When blood sampling took place, the patients had received no therapy. Findings of the study overall: Patients and controls shared about 30 CD8+ CDR3 sequences.

The V segment lost 5 bases and the J segment 0 bases; nucleotides outside the gene matches: 3. The germline V gene has CDR1 MRHNA and CDR2 SNTAGT. This CDR3 is built from 15 residues. Using genomic DNA as the template, TCR beta VDJ and CDR3 profiling was carried out. TCRdb recomputed calls from the reads with MiXCR, one row per CDR3 protein. Counted here are about 200,000 distinct CDR3 sequences, more than 55% occurring once; the ten biggest clones make up around 60%. In its sample, this clonotype was seen a few times. Its antigen is undetermined. The V gene is TRBV6-4, the J gene TRBJ2-1; 8 bases fit TRBD2. The source material was sorted CD4+, CD8+, or CD8+CD57+ T cells (not recorded which) from PBMCs. The source of this sequence is a human donor with aplastic anemia. CDR3 amino acids: CASSPSGSSYNEQFF. CDR3 coding DNA: TGTGCCAGCAGTCCAAGCGGGAGCTCCTACAATGAGCAGTTCTTC.